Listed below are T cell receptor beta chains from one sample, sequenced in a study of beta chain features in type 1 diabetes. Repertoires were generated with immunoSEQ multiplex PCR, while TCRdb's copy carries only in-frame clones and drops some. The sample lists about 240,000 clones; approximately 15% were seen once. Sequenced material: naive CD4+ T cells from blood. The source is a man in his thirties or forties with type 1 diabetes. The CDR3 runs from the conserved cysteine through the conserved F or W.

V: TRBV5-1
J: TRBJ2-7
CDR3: CASSLAKTPYEQYF

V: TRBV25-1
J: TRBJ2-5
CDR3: CASSDTGVGETQYF

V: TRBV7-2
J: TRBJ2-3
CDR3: CASSLGLAGLADTQYF

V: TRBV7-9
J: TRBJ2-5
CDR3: CASSLGSGETQYF

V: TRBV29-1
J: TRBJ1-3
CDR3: CSVREQATGNTIYF

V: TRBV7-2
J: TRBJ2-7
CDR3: CASSLGVGTYEQYF

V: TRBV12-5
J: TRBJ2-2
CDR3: CASGQGTGVGTGELFF

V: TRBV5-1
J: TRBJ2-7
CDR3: CASSSDRRTYEQYF

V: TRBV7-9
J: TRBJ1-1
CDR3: CASSFKRGLDTEAFF

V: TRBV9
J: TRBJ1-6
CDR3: CASSLGQGDAVPLHF

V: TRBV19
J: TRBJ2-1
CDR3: CASSTLLAGVQFF

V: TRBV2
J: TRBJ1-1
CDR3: CASSAFAPPEFF

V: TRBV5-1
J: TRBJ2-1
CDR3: CASSAGRGGRLNEQFF

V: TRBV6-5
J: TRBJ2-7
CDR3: CASSAAAGPTYEQYF

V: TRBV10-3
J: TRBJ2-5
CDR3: CAISESSGQGGETQYF

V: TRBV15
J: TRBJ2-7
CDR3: CATSRGGREDEQYF

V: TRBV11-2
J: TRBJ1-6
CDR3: CASSRGDRDSPLHF

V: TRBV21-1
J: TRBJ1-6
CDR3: CASSLSSLDRGHFNDSPLHF

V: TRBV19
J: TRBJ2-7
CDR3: CASSVDRDYEQYF

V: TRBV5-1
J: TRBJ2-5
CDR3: CASSFVLPETQYF

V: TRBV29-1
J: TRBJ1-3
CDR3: CSVARGPGNTIYF

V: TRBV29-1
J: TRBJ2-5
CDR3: CSVASGGAETQYF

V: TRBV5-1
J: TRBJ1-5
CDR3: CASSLQPGGNQPQHF